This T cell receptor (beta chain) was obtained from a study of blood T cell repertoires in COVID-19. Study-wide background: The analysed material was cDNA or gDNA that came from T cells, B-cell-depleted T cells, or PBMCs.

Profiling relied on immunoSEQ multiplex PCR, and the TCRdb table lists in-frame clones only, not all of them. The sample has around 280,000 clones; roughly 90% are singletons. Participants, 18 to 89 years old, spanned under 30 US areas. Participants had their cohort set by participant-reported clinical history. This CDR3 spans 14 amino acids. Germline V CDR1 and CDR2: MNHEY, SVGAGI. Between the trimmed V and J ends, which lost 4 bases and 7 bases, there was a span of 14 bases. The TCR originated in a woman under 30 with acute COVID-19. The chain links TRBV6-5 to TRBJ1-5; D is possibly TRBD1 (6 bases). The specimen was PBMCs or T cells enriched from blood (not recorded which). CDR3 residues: CASSFTGLGQPQHF. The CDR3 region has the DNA TGTGCCAGCAGTTTCACAGGGCTGGGACAGCCCCAGCATTTT.